This record looks at one T cell receptor (beta chain) sequence and its context. The antigen is not known. This sample is part of a study of early T cells in non-severe SARS-CoV-2 infection. For the study at large: Chains from this unsorted whole-blood bulk RNA could not be paired. Broader study findings: Anti-spike CD8 specificities were favored by VDJdb matching, whose results missed private and CD4 specificities.

The protocol attached unique molecular identifiers to individual cDNA molecules. TCRdb called the 5' RACE reads again in MiXCR, with one record for every CDR3 protein. This table holds about 110,000 distinct CDR3 sequences, 10% to 15% found once. The CDR3 spans 14 residues. V lost 5 bases and J 4 bases, leaving 9 bases between the germline ends. Per the germline V gene, CDR1 is SGHTA and CDR2 is FQGNSA. The receptor comes from an adult who was a healthcare worker with PCR-confirmed SARS-CoV-2 infection or an uninfected control (not recorded which). The sequencing used whole blood, collected at baseline. The rearrangement uses TRBV7-2 and TRBJ2-6; D not resolved. The CDR3 sequence is CASSPLRGANVLTF. For the CDR3, the DNA is TGTGCCAGCAGCCCCCTGCGCGGGGCCAACGTCCTGACTTTC.